This T cell receptor beta chain derives from a study of technical replicates of blood from a handful of donors. Clones were sequenced by immunoSEQ multiplex PCR, and TCRdb holds only the in-frame ones, with some missing. The sample consists of about 89,000 clones, just under 95% of them appearing once. On this clone: The junction differs from germline at one of its ends, possibly a read error.

This CDR3 has 11 amino acids. The germline V gene encodes CDR1 MNHEY and CDR2 SVGAGI. This chain links TRBV6-5 with TRBJ2-3; TRBD2 matches 8 bases. The sequencing sample was made of T cells isolated from PBMCs. This TCR came from a human donor in good health. Here the CDR3 DNA reads TGTGCCAGCAGCGGGGGGGACACCTTAAATTTT. Translating gives CASSGGDTLNF.